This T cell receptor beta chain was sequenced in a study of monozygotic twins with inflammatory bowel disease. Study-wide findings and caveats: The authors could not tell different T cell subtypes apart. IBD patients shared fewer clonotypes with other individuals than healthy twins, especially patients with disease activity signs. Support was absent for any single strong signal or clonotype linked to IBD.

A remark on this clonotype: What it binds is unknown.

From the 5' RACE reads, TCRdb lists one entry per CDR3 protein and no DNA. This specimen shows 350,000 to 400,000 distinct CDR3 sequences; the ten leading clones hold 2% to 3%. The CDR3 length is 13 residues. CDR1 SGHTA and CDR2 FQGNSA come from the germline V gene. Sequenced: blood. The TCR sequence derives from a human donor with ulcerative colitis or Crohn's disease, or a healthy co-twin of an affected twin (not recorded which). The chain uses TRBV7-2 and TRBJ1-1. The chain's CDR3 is CASSQDDYRWAFF.